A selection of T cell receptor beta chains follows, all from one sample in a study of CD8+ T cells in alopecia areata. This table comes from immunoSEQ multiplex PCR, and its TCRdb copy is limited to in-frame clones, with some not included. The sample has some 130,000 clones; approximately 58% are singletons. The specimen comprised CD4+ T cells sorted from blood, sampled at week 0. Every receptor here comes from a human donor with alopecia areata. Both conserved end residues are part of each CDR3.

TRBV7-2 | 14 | CASSPERGEAEAFF
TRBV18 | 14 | CASSPGTAGNTIYF
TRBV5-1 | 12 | CASSLDRPSQYF
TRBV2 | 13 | CASRVGQGVGYTF
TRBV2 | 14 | CASSGTGVLETQYF
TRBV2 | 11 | CASSPSYEQYF
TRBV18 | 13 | CASSQTSNQPQHF
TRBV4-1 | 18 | CASSQDMVQSSGANVLTF
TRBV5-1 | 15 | CASSPTATPDYGYTF
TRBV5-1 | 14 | CASSLDMFTDTQYF
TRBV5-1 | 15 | CASSVGDRFTDTQYF
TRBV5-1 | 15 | CASSLETGSNTEAFF
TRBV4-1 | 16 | CASSQGTNRDTDTQYF
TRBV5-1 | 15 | CASSSALDRTDTQYF
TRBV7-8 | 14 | CASSLTRLRETQYF
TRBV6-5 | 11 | CASSYEGTQYF
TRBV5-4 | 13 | CASSLMGQYGYTF
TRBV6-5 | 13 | CASSYSSGSGYTF
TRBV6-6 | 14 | CASSYGDIQETQYF
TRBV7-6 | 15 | CASSPRPDRGTEAFF
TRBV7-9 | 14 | CASSLVSVNYGYTF
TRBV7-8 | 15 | CASSARVFHNQPQHF
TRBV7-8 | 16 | CASSLDPPVLNQPQHF
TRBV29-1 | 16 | CSVALAGGRVADTQYF
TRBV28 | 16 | CASSLPRGSGANVLTF
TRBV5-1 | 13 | CASSLGPTDTQYF
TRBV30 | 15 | CAWGPRMRGNTEAFF
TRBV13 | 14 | CASSFPAGDQTQYF
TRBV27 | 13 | CASSSDRAYEQYF
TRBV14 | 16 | CASSQRLSGTRETQYF
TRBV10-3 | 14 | CAISDGEGGKPQHF
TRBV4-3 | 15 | CASSQDRIPSETQYF
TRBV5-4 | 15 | CASSTGTGDQETQYF
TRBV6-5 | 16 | CASSWRRREGNEKLFF
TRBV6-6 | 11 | CASSGRETQYF
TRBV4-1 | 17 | CASSQDQAGEVRETQYF
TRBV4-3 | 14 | CASSQDRYTGELFF
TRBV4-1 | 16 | CASSQGHGGGTDTQYF
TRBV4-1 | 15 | CASSQDWARPGEQYF
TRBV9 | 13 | CASSVGSGTEAFF
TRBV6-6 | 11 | CASSLRDEQYF
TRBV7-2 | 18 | CASSASGISGAAAYEQYF
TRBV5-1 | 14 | CASTIVGGEDTQYF
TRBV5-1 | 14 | CASSFSGSTGELFF
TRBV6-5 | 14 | CASSHRGGDGGYTF
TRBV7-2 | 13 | CASSVQERDEQFF
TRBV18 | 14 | CASSPEGGSYEQYF
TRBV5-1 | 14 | CASSSIAGDWELFF
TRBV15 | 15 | CATSRDTGSTSEQYF
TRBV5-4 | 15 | CASSLKNTHRYGYTF
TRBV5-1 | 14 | CASSLMDRVYEQYF
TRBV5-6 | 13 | CASSLDQGRGYTF
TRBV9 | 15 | CASSRGSGGTDTQYF
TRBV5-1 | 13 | CASSLVVGETQYF
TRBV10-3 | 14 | CAIRTSGGDYEQYF
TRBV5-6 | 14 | CASSLGQGVGTQYF
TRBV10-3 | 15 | CAIRELAGGLGEQFF
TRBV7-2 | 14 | CASSFTSTGDIQYF
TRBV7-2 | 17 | CASSRRTGDRGTGELFF
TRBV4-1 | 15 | CASSPPGYSYNEQFF